The rows below give T cell receptor beta chains drawn from one sample of a study of control samples from healthy donors and cancer patients. Profiled with immunoSEQ multiplex PCR; TCRdb holds only in-frame clones, not every one. This table holds about 30,000 clones, approximately 85% found once. Sequencing was performed on PBMCs. The receptor source for this set is an older woman with head and neck cancer. CDR3s include the opening cysteine and the closing phenylalanine or tryptophan. Each record gives: J gene, V gene, CDR3 protein.

J: TRBJ2-6; V: TRBV4-3; CDR3: CASSQDYISGANVLTF
J: TRBJ1-4; V: TRBV10-1; CDR3: CASSESATGGAGEKLFF
J: TRBJ2-7; V: TRBV19; CDR3: CASSVGTGGYEQYF
J: TRBJ2-7; V: TRBV2; CDR3: CATIAGSSYEQYF
J: TRBJ1-6; V: TRBV2; CDR3: CASKTDNSPLHF
J: TRBJ2-2; V: TRBV30; CDR3: CACGAYTGELFF
J: TRBJ1-2; V: TRBV6-5; CDR3: CASSPLLGLYTF
J: TRBJ1-1; V: TRBV10-3; CDR3: CAISGGQGGLNTEAFF
J: TRBJ2-2; V: TRBV7-2; CDR3: CASSLGQGSTGELFF
J: TRBJ1-6; V: TRBV2; CDR3: CASSGLDGYNSPLHF
J: TRBJ2-2; V: TRBV25-1; CDR3: CASSERNTGELFF
J: TRBJ2-1; V: TRBV6-6; CDR3: CASSPSGIYNEQFF
J: TRBJ2-5; V: TRBV9; CDR3: CASSAAPTAQETQYF
J: TRBJ1-4; V: TRBV21-1; CDR3: CASSKERVTNEKLFF
J: TRBJ1-1; V: TRBV7-3; CDR3: CASSSHMNTEAFF
J: TRBJ1-1; V: TRBV18; CDR3: CASSGDPGARAEAFF
J: TRBJ2-1; V: TRBV6-4; CDR3: CASSRTSADNEQFF
J: TRBJ2-3; V: TRBV2; CDR3: CASSGGLAGGSDTQYF
J: TRBJ1-4; V: TRBV5-4; CDR3: CASSFGQGTANEKLFF
J: TRBJ2-1; V: TRBV3-1/TRBV3-2; CDR3: CASSQEVRAEGGNEQFF
J: TRBJ1-2; V: TRBV7-2; CDR3: CASSRTDGVNYGYTF
J: TRBJ2-7; V: TRBV12-3/TRBV12-4; CDR3: CASTTTGGEQYF
J: TRBJ1-2; V: TRBV11-2; CDR3: CASSSVKSANWGYTF
J: TRBJ2-2; V: TRBV28; CDR3: CASSLLVRNTGELFF
J: TRBJ1-1; V: TRBV6-5; CDR3: CASSYEGATITEAFF
J: TRBJ2-3; V: TRBV4-3; CDR3: CASSQVSGGHTDTQYF